These 16 T cell receptor beta chains were all obtained from the same sample, sequenced in a study of blood T cell repertoires in COVID-19. The method was immunoSEQ multiplex PCR; TCRdb's version includes in-frame clones alone and lacks a portion of them. The data contain around 47,000 clones, 85% to 90% of them singletons. The sample was peripheral blood. The receptors stem from a man aged 50-59 years with active COVID-19.

V is TRBV6-5 and J is TRBJ1-3, with 10 nucleotides matching TRBD1. Trimming took 6 bases from V and 8 from J; bases not matched to a gene: 4. The germline V gene encodes CDR1 MNHEY and CDR2 SVGAGI. This CDR3 contains 13 residues. CDR3 loop: CASRWTGGDTIYF. The CDR3, as DNA: TGTGCCAGCAGATGGACAGGGGGAGACACCATATATTTT.

The chain has TRBV27 and TRBJ1-1, with a weak D call TRBD1 (5 bases). In germline, CDR1 is MNHEY, CDR2 SMNVEV (reference sequence). CDR3 size: 10 residues. Trimming cost V 4 bases and J 10 bases, with 7 bases left between them. The CDR3 loop is CASSWGRAFF. CDR3 sequence (DNA): TGTGCCAGCAGTTGGGGCCGAGCTTTCTTT.

This rearrangement joins TRBV5-1 to TRBJ1-1, with TRBD1 as a possible D gene (5 bases). CDR1 is SGHRS and CDR2 is YFSETQ in the germline V gene. The CDR3 consists of 12 residues. With 2 bases removed from V and 11 bases from J, the gap between germline ends came to 13 bases. The DNA for the CDR3 is TGCGCCAGCAGCTTTTTATCGGGGGTGGCTTTCTTT. Translated: CASSFLSGVAFF.

The chain combines TRBV25-1 with TRBJ2-2; no definite D call. V was shortened by 5 bases and J by 2 bases, with 18 bases between the two germline ends. From germline, CDR1 is MGHDK and CDR2 SYGVNS. The CDR3 is 17 amino acids. CDR3 sequence reads: CASSYAGFGPNTGELFF. The CDR3 DNA is TGTGCCAGCAGTTACGCCGGGTTTGGTCCCAACACCGGGGAGCTGTTTTTT. The full variable domain, its missing parts supplied by reference TRBV25-1 and TRBJ2-2, is EADIYQTPRYLVIGTGKKITLECSQTMGHDKMYWYQQDPGMELHLIHYSYGVNSTEKGDLSSESTVSRIRTEHFPLTLESARPSHTSQYLCASSYAGFGPNTGELFFGEGSRLTVL.

In this sample, this clone turned up once. The chain combines TRBV7-3 with TRBJ2-1; D remains unclear. The CDR3 spans 15 residues. Germline V lookup: CDR1 SGHTA, CDR2 FQGTGA. V was trimmed by 5 bases and J by 0 bases, leaving 11 bases between them. Here the CDR3 DNA reads TGTGCCAGCAGCCTCGACTGGAGCTCCTACAATGAGCAGTTCTTC. Protein product: CASSLDWSSYNEQFF. The whole variable domain, filled in from reference TRBV7-3 and TRBJ2-1, reads GAGVSQTPSNKVTEKGKYVELRCDPISGHTALYWYRQSLGQGPEFLIYFQGTGAADDSGLPNDRFFAVRPEGSVSTLKIQRTERGDSAVYLCASSLDWSSYNEQFFGPGTRLTVL.

The chain recombines TRBV11-2 with TRBJ2-7; D is perhaps TRBD1 (6 bases). Trimming stripped 0 bases from V and 4 bases from J, with 13 bases between. Looked up from germline, CDR1 is SGHAT and CDR2 is FQNNGV. This CDR3 is 15 amino acids long. The CDR3 loop is CASSLDRHRVYEQYF. CDR3 DNA: TGTGCCAGCAGCTTAGATCGACACAGGGTGTACGAGCAGTACTTC. The full variable domain, its missing parts supplied by reference TRBV11-2 and TRBJ2-7, is EAGVAQSPRYKIIEKRQSVAFWCNPISGHATLYWYQQILGQGPKLLIQFQNNGVVDDSQLPKDRFSAERLKGVDSTLKIQPAKLEDSAVYLCASSLDRHRVYEQYFGPGTRLTVT.

This clone has only one observation. The chain couples TRBV6-6 to TRBJ1-2; D perhaps matches TRBD1 (6 bases). This CDR3 has 14 amino acids. V shed 5 bases and J shed 8 bases, with 18 bases lying between them. Germline V gives CDR1 MNHNY, CDR2 SVGAGI (reference sequence). CDR3 protein: CASSPTQGKGGYTF. The CDR3 nucleotides read TGTGCCAGCAGTCCAACACAGGGTAAAGGGGGCTACACCTTC.

J is TRBJ2-5 and V is TRBV5-1, with 9 positions matching TRBD1. This CDR3 has 15 residues. V dropped 0 bases and J dropped 6; count of bases not matched to a gene: 6. Germline CDR1 reads SGHRS; CDR2 reads YFSETQ. The CDR3, as DNA: TGCGCCAGCAGCTTGGGGACAGGGGAGGGGAAGACCCAGTACTTC. It yields the protein CASSLGTGEGKTQYF.

V is TRBV7-9 and J is TRBJ1-5, with TRBD1 matching 7 bases. CDR1 is SEHNR, CDR2 FQNEAQ, per germline (reference sequence). The trim removed 3 bases at V and 0 bases at J, leaving 5 bases unmatched. The CDR3 covers 16 residues. CDR3 amino acids: CASSFGTAYSNQPQHF. The DNA for the CDR3 is TGTGCCAGCAGCTTTGGGACAGCCTATAGCAATCAGCCCCAGCATTTT.

The chain employs TRBV10-3 and TRBJ2-3, with a tentative D call TRBD1 (6 bases). Germline CDR1 is ENHRY and CDR2 is SYGVKD. The length of the CDR3 is 16 residues. V lost 4 bases, J lost 2 bases, and 16 bases lay in between. CDR3 nucleotides: TGTGCCATCAGTGGGAGAGAGACAGGCAACACAGATACGCAGTATTTT. It yields the protein CAISGRETGNTDTQYF.

The rearrangement joins TRBV6-4 to TRBJ1-1; D perhaps matches TRBD1 (6 bases). V lost 10 bases and J 4 bases, leaving 19 bases between the germline ends. CDR1 is MRHNA, CDR2 SNTAGT, per germline. The CDR3 length is 14 residues. CDR3 bases: TGTGCCAAAAAAGACAGGAGGAGGTGCACTGAAGCTTTCTTT. Protein sequence: CAKKDRRRCTEAFF.

V gene TRBV3-1 (or the pseudogene TRBV3-2) combines with J gene TRBJ1-6; D possibly corresponds to TRBD1 (6 bases). Germline-derived CDR1 and CDR2 are LGHDT and YNNKEL (reference sequence). This CDR3 region has 14 residues. V was clipped by 4 bases and J by 5 bases, with 9 bases between them. The CDR3 loop is CASSRQGHNSPLHF. The DNA for the CDR3 is TGTGCCAGCAGCCGCCAGGGGCATAATTCACCCCTCCACTTT.

The chain employs TRBV18 and TRBJ1-2; TRBD1 matches 7 bases. The CDR3 totals 16 residues. Germline loops: CDR1 KGHSH, CDR2 LQKENI. V lost 3 bases and J lost 2; bases outside the gene matches: 9. The CDR3 DNA reads TGTGCCAGCTCACCTCAGGGACAGACGATAAACTATGGCTACACCTTC. Protein: CASSPQGQTINYGYTF.

This chain links TRBV5-4 with TRBJ1-4, with a tentative D call TRBD1 (5 bases). This CDR3 is built from 14 residues. Per germline, CDR1 SGHNT and CDR2 YYREEE (reference sequence). V gave up 6 bases and J gave up 6 bases, with 15 bases separating them. CDR3 residues: CASTIGGGHEKLFF. Written as DNA, the CDR3 is TGTGCCAGCACCATCGGCGGGGGTCATGAAAAACTGTTTTTT.

The rearrangement uses TRBV11-2 and TRBJ2-1; 9 positions agree with TRBD1. V trimming: 5 bases; J trimming: 10 bases; junction bases outside the gene matches: 18. The length of the CDR3 is 17 residues. Germline lookup yields CDR1 SGHAT and CDR2 FQNNGV. The CDR3 loop is CASSLRRLGQGLKEQFF. CDR3 in DNA: TGTGCCAGCAGCCTCCGACGTCTGGGACAGGGTCTAAAAGAGCAGTTCTTC.

This chain links TRBV3-1 (or the pseudogene TRBV3-2) with TRBJ2-5; D remains ambiguous. This CDR3 region has 13 residues. The V and J ends lost 4 bases and 5 bases respectively, with 11 bases between them. The V gene's germline CDR1 is LGHDT and CDR2 YNNKEL (reference sequence). The CDR3 reads CASSPVAEETQYF. DNA for the CDR3: TGTGCCAGCAGCCCGGTAGCAGAGGAGACCCAGTACTTC.